This T cell receptor (beta chain) came from a study of identical twins. Broader study findings: Among beta out-of-frame sequences, excess sharing between twins appeared weaker. Conclusions rested on cross-sectional statistics rather than following the same donors.

Comments on this clonotype: Its specificity is unknown.

Template switching (which added a universal primer site) was used, and cDNA carried unique molecular identifiers. Via MiXCR, TCRdb re-called the 5' RACE reads, giving one row per CDR3 protein. This table holds fewer than 650,000 distinct CDR3 sequences, 9.6% found once. The CDR3 has 14 amino acids. The V gene lost 7 bases and the J gene lost 0 bases, with 16 bases spanning the gap. CDR1 and CDR2 (germline): SQVTM, ANQGSEA. This sample also belongs to another study, concerning yellow fever vaccine responses in identical twins.

The chain combines TRBV29-1 with TRBJ2-7, with D maybe TRBD1 (6 bases). Sequenced material: PBMCs. The source is a woman aged 18-29 years in good health. CDR3 nucleotides: TGCAGCGCGGCCGGACAGAGAAGCTCCTACGAGCAGTACTTC. Amino acid sequence: CSAAGQRSSYEQYF.